These T cell receptor beta chains were read from a single sample in a study of cytomegalovirus exposure and HLA in healthy donors. Sequenced by immunoSEQ multiplex PCR; TCRdb stores in-frame clones only, minus some. Found here are 200,000 or so clones, around 80% of them singletons; the top ten hold around 15%. Sequencing was carried out using PBMCs. These receptors were taken from a woman aged 25 to 39 in good health and CMV-seropositive. Each CDR3 is given with its conserved first and last residue. The D gene is left open where the match is weak.

d_call cdr3_length v_call cdr3_aa
TRBD2 19 TRBV28 CASSLRSGSSPGAIYEQYF
. 17 TRBV27 CASSPRGGWGGSGELFF
. 14 TRBV7-7 CASSFGGGTDTQYF
. 14 TRBV15 CATSRDRRNQPQHF
TRBD1 16 TRBV19 CASSTTGGPPRNTIYF
TRBD2 14 TRBV27 CASRTSGLSYEQYF
TRBD1 14 TRBV7-8 CASSLATGGNEQFF
. 14 TRBV18 CASSPEGHSYEQYF
. 15 TRBV2 CASSRVGASSYGYTF
TRBD1 12 TRBV6-1 CARGTGGHGYTF
. 14 TRBV12-5 CASGLVGPNQPQHF
. 13 TRBV19 CASSQGSRQPQHF
. 13 TRBV25-1 CASTPGNADTQYF
. 15 TRBV28 CASDHRGRDTGELFF
. 14 TRBV6-5 CASNNRGLGNEQFF
TRBD2 15 TRBV14 CASSQVIAGVGEQFF
. 12 TRBV5-1 CASRGEGREQYF
TRBD1 14 TRBV10-2 CASSEIQGETEAFF
. 15 TRBV27 CASSFRRANTGELFF
. 12 TRBV6-6 CASSARGTEAFF
TRBD2 16 TRBV18 CASSPTSGRWPDTQYF
TRBD2 17 TRBV4-1 CASSQVRSGRGNNEQFF
TRBD2 13 TRBV29-1 CSAGTSGGNEQFF
TRBD1 15 TRBV7-6 CASSTHRGPYNEQFF
TRBD1 14 TRBV6-6 CASSYSGQGHEQYF
. 14 TRBV30 CAWIRGTESYEQYF
. 12 TRBV6-1 CASSERGLVAFF
. 14 TRBV6-1 CASTITDSNQPQHF
TRBD1 13 TRBV11-3 CASSFAGGWEQYF
TRBD1 14 TRBV10-3 CAIRDREPAYEQYF
. 14 TRBV6-5 CASTSSTVNYEQYF
. 20 TRBV21-1 CASSPGRTSGPKTKNCEQYF
. 15 TRBV7-2 CASSLSGTLGNTIYF
. 13 TRBV6-5 CASRETGTDTQYF
. 11 TRBV20-1 CSAPMATEAFF
. 16 TRBV5-6 CASSLMGHQANYGYTF
. 12 TRBV6-5 CATTDRHYGYTF
. 13 TRBV18 CASSTGTTYEQYF
TRBD1 14 TRBV6-5 CASRTPGQGDGYTF
. 13 TRBV2 CASSEALFTEAFF
TRBD1 12 TRBV2 CALGQEYTEAFF
. 15 TRBV18 CASSTGGAMNTEAFF
TRBD2 15 TRBV7-2 CASSLALAGVGELFF
TRBD1 13 TRBV6-4 CASSETGIDGYTF
. 16 TRBV10-3 CAISESWGPSTDTQYF
. 14 TRBV5-1 CASSEQAFRDGYTF
. 13 TRBV5-4 CASSPQGPGELFF
TRBD2 16 TRBV5-6 CASRPAGTSGTDTQYF